Presented here are 22 T cell receptor beta chains from one specimen sequenced in a study of cytomegalovirus exposure and HLA in healthy donors. Primers included in the PCR were 60 Vbeta and 13 Jbeta primers. Assay: immunoSEQ multiplex PCR; the TCRdb copy retains only in-frame clones and omits some. This sample has tens of thousands of clones; about 70% occur once, and the top ten carry 6.2%. The sample was PBMCs. Receptor source: a woman between 45 and 60 years old in good health and CMV-seropositive.

This clone was found a few times. CDR3 DNA: TGTGCCAGCAGCTTAGGCGGACGGGGGGCGCAGAATCAGCCCCAGCATTTT. This gives the protein CASSLGGRGAQNQPQHF. The V call is TRBV7-8, the J call TRBJ1-5, with a possible D match to TRBD1 (6 bases). CDR3 size: 17 residues. The V end was cut by 1 base, the J end by 4 bases, with 17 bases between. Germline CDR1 reads SGHVS; CDR2 reads FQNEAQ.

The J gene is TRBJ1-5, the V gene TRBV30; 8 nucleotides match TRBD1. Trimming removed 0 bases from V and 2 bases from J; junction bases left unmatched: 0. Germline CDR1 GTSNPN, CDR2 SVGIG (reference sequence). CDR3 length: 14 amino acids. CDR3 DNA sequence: TGTGCCTGGAGTGTGGGACAGGGCAATCAGCCCCAGCATTTT. This gives the protein CAWSVGQGNQPQHF.

This rearrangement joins TRBV19 to TRBJ2-2; D gene unclear. CDR3 length: 16 residues. Germline values: CDR1 LNHDA, CDR2 SQIVND (reference sequence). The V end was cut by 5 bases, the J end by 9 bases, with 22 bases between. The DNA of the CDR3 is TGTGCCAGTAGTCCCCGATCAGACAATCCCCACCGGGAGCTGTTTTTT. Its protein product is CASSPRSDNPHRELFF.

This clone came up a few times. The genes are TRBV28 and TRBJ2-1, with 11 bases lining up with TRBD2. The CDR3 loop spans 15 amino acids. The junction had 5 bases not matched to a gene; V was cut back by 7 bases and J by 3 bases. In germline, CDR1 is MDHEN, CDR2 SYDVKM. CDR3 in amino acids: CASIRLAGRYNEQFF. The CDR3 DNA reads as TGTGCCAGCATTCGACTAGCGGGACGCTACAATGAGCAGTTCTTC. The full variable domain, its missing parts supplied by reference TRBV28 and TRBJ2-1, is DVKVTQSSRYLVKRTGEKVFLECVQDMDHENMFWYRQDPGLGLRLIYFSYDVKMKEKGDIPEGYSVSREKKERFSLILESASTNQTSMYLCASIRLAGRYNEQFFGPGTRLTVL.

V gene TRBV6-1 combines with J gene TRBJ1-1; the D gene is possibly TRBD1 (5 bases). Between the trimmed V and J ends, which lost 7 bases and 4 bases, there was a span of 22 bases. This CDR3 spans 16 amino acids. Germline loops: CDR1 MNHNS, CDR2 SASEGT. The CDR3 sequence is CASTETGEAWSTEAFF. The CDR3 coding sequence is TGTGCCAGCACTGAGACGGGGGAGGCCTGGAGCACTGAAGCTTTCTTT.

The rearrangement joins TRBV5-1 to TRBJ2-4; 7 bases line up with TRBD1. Per germline, CDR1 SGHRS and CDR2 YFSETQ. The trim removed 3 bases at V and 6 bases at J, leaving 6 bases unmatched. The CDR3 has 14 residues. The CDR3: CASSSGTVVNIQYF. CDR3 DNA: TGCGCCAGCAGCTCAGGGACAGTAGTAAACATTCAGTACTTC.

The chain combines TRBV10-3 with TRBJ1-1, with no clear D. CDR3 length: 13 amino acids. The germline gives CDR1 ENHRY, CDR2 SYGVKD. V was pared by 4 bases and J by 3 bases, with 9 bases between. The CDR3 loop is CAISAVSDTEAFF. CDR3 bases: TGTGCCATCAGTGCCGTCAGTGACACTGAAGCTTTCTTT.

This rearrangement joins TRBV6-6 to TRBJ2-7; D remains ambiguous. The V gene's germline CDR1 is MNHNY and CDR2 SVGAGI (reference sequence). The CDR3 loop spans 11 amino acids. Between the trimmed V and J ends, which lost 4 bases and 2 bases, there was a span of 3 bases. The CDR3 region is CASSSTYEQYF. The CDR3 DNA sequence: TGTGCCAGCAGTTCCACCTACGAGCAGTACTTC.

The J gene is TRBJ2-3, the V gene TRBV25-1; possibly TRBD1 for D (6 bases). From germline, CDR1 is MGHDK and CDR2 SYGVNS. V was clipped by 1 base and J by 1 base, with 9 bases between them. The CDR3 runs 15 residues. The CDR3 region has the DNA TGTGCCAGCAGTGAATCCAGGACAGGCACAGATACGCAGTATTTT. This gives the protein CASSESRTGTDTQYF.

The rearrangement uses TRBV21-1 and TRBJ2-7; no DNA check was done on the table's D call, TRBD2. TRBV21-1 is labeled a pseudogene. This CDR3 contains 18 residues. This CDR3 is CASSKRSRGGTTSYEQYF. DNA of the CDR3: TGTGCCAGCAGCAAAAGGTCCAGAGGGGGGACTACCTCCTACGAGCAGTACTTC.

The CDR3 protein is CASSSKPGGGYTF. In nucleotides, the CDR3 is TGTGCCAGCAGCTCCAAACCAGGGGGCGGCTACACCTTC. V usage is TRBV7-3 and J usage is TRBJ1-2; 8 nucleotides align to TRBD1. CDR1 and CDR2 (germline): SGHTA, FQGTGA. The CDR3 contains 13 residues. With 4 bases clipped from V and 8 bases from J, the junction kept 6 bases outside the gene matches.

This chain uses TRBV14 with TRBJ2-6; unclear D gene. Trimming removed 6 bases from V and 4 bases from J, with 10 bases in between. CDR1 and CDR2 from the germline V gene are SGHDN and FVKESK. This CDR3 is built from 14 residues. CDR3 residues: CASSGDAGANVLTF. DNA for the CDR3: TGTGCCAGCAGTGGAGATGCAGGGGCCAACGTCCTGACTTTC.

The V call is TRBV10-1, the J call TRBJ1-1; a weak D match, TRBD1 (5 bases). V shed 5 bases and J shed 6 bases, with 10 bases lying between them. Germline CDR1 and CDR2: WNHNN and SYGVQD (reference sequence). The length of the CDR3 is 12 residues. The CDR3 DNA sequence: TGCGCCAGCAGTCCAGGGATGGCTGAAGCTTTCTTT. It yields the protein CASSPGMAEAFF.

This clone turned up a few times. This chain links TRBV18 with TRBJ1-1; D is unresolved. The CDR3 length is 15 residues. Germline loops: CDR1 KGHSH, CDR2 LQKENI. V was cut by 2 bases and J by 0 bases, with 10 bases left in between. The CDR3 region is CASSPGQKMNTEAFF. The DNA for the CDR3 is TGTGCCAGCTCACCAGGGCAGAAGATGAACACTGAAGCTTTCTTT. The full variable domain, in which reference TRBV18 and TRBJ1-1 provide the parts outside the CDR3, is NAGVMQNPRHLVRRRGQEARLRCSPMKGHSHVYWYRQLPEEGLKFMVYLQKENIIDESGMPKERFSAEFPKEGPSILRIQQVVRGDSAAYFCASSPGQKMNTEAFFGQGTRLTVV.

The chain has TRBV10-3 and TRBJ1-4, with D perhaps TRBD1 (5 bases). This CDR3 region has 14 residues. The V gene's germline CDR1 is ENHRY and CDR2 SYGVKD. V was cut by 0 bases and J by 8 bases, with 10 bases left in between. CDR3 region: CAISESTGREKLFF. CDR3 in DNA: TGTGCCATCAGTGAGTCTACAGGACGAGAAAAACTGTTTTTT.

Points on this clone: Compared with germline, one end of the junction differs, possibly owing to a read error. This rearrangement joins TRBV11-2 to TRBJ2-6, with D possibly TRBD1 on 6 matching bases. The V gene's germline CDR1 is SGHAT and CDR2 FQNNGV. The CDR3 spans 16 residues. The CDR3 loop is CASSLVPGAGANVLTF. The CDR3 nucleotides are TGTGCAAGCAGCTTAGTCCCAGGGGCCGGGGCCAACGTCCTGACTTTC.

A few counts support this clone. The chain links TRBV28 to TRBJ2-2; the match to TRBD2 covers 9 bases. The CDR3 contains 16 residues. The V segment lost 6 bases and the J segment 7 bases; nucleotides outside the gene matches: 12. Germline CDR1 MDHEN, CDR2 SYDVKM. CDR3: CASRGTGGRAYGELFF. Here the CDR3 DNA reads TGTGCCAGCAGGGGGACTGGCGGGAGGGCCTACGGGGAGCTGTTTTTT. Combining the CDR3 with reference TRBV28 and TRBJ2-2 gives the whole variable domain DVKVTQSSRYLVKRTGEKVFLECVQDMDHENMFWYRQDPGLGLRLIYFSYDVKMKEKGDIPEGYSVSREKKERFSLILESASTNQTSMYLCASRGTGGRAYGELFFGEGSRLTVL.

The chain recombines TRBV11-3 with TRBJ2-1, with TRBD2 identical over 7 bases. The germline V gene has CDR1 SGHNT and CDR2 YENEEA. There are 15 residues in the CDR3. The V segment lost 6 bases and the J segment 1 base; nucleotides outside the gene matches: 6. CDR3 sequence: CASRREGMSYNEQFF. CDR3 sequence (DNA): TGTGCCAGCAGGAGGGAGGGGATGTCCTACAATGAGCAGTTCTTC.

The chain links TRBV6-1 to TRBJ1-5; D is undetermined. Germline V gives CDR1 MNHNS, CDR2 SASEGT. Trimming took off 7 bases at V and 4 bases at J, with 11 bases between the two ends. The CDR3 runs to 13 residues. The CDR3 loop reads CASILWANQPQHF. DNA of the CDR3: TGTGCCAGCATCTTGTGGGCGAATCAGCCCCAGCATTTT.

This chain connects TRBV12-5 to TRBJ1-1; 10 bases are a match to TRBD1. The CDR3 sequence is 13 residues long. After removal of 7 bases from V and 7 bases from J, the junction contained 6 bases not matched to a gene. The germline V gene encodes CDR1 LGHNT and CDR2 FRNRAP. The CDR3: CASARTGGFEAFF. The CDR3 region has the DNA TGTGCTAGTGCCCGGACAGGGGGTTTTGAAGCTTTCTTT.

This clone was found a few times. The V call is TRBV29-1, the J call TRBJ2-3, with 8 bases that match TRBD1. There are 12 residues in the CDR3. V lost 7 bases, J lost 1 base, and 1 base stayed unmatched. Germline V CDR1 and CDR2: SQVTM, ANQGSEA. CDR3 DNA sequence: TGCAGCGGGGGACAGGGCACAGATACGCAGTATTTT. Amino acids: CSGGQGTDTQYF.

V gene TRBV30 combines with J gene TRBJ2-7; tentative D call: TRBD1 (6 bases). The V gene lost 2 bases and the J gene lost 6 bases, with 17 bases spanning the gap. The CDR3 spans 14 residues. Germline V gene lookup returns CDR1 GTSNPN and CDR2 SVGIG (reference sequence). The CDR3, as DNA: TGTGCCTGGAGTACCGGGACATCCGGCCGCGAGCAGTACTTC. Protein sequence: CAWSTGTSGREQYF.